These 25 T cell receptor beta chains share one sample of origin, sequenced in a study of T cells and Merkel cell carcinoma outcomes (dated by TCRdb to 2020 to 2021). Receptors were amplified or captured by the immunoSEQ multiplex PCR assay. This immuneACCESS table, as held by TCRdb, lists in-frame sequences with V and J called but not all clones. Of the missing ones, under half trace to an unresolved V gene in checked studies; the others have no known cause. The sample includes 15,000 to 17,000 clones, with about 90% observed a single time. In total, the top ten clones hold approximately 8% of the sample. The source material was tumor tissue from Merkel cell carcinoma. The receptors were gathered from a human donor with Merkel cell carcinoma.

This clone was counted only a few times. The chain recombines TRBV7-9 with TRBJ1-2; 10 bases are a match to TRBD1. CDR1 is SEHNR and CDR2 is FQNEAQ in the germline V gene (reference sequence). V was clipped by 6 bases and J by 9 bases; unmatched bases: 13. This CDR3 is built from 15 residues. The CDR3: CASRRLGQGVSSYTF. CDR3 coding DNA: TGTGCCAGCAGGCGACTCGGACAGGGGGTTAGTAGCTACACCTTC.

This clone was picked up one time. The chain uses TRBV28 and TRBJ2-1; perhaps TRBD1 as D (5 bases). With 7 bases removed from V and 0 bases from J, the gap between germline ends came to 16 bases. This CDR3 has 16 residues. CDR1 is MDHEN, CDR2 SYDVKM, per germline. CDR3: CASIPGASSSYNEQFF. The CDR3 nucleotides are TGTGCCAGCATACCTGGGGCTTCAAGCTCCTACAATGAGCAGTTCTTC.

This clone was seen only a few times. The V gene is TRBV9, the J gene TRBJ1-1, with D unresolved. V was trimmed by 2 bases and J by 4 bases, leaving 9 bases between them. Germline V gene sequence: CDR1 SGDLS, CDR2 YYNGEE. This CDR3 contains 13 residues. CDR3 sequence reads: CASSVAATTEAFF. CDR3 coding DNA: TGTGCCAGCAGCGTGGCAGCCACCACTGAAGCTTTCTTT.

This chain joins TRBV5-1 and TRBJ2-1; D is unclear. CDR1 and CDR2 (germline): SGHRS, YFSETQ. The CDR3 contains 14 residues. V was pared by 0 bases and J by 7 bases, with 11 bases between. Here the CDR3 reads CASSLDVSANEQFF. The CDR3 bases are TGCGCCAGCAGCTTGGATGTTAGTGCGAATGAGCAGTTCTTC.

The CDR3, as DNA: TGCGCCAGCAGCTTGGCACTGGACAGTACAGATACGCAGTATTTT. Encoded protein: CASSLALDSTDTQYF. The chain has TRBV5-1 and TRBJ2-3, with D possibly TRBD1 on 6 matching bases. Trimming took off 0 bases at V and 3 bases at J, with 11 bases between the two ends. Germline V CDR1 and CDR2: SGHRS, YFSETQ. The CDR3 is 15 residues long.

The CDR3 protein is CASSKVQKPNEQFF. The CDR3 DNA reads as TGTGCCAGCAGCAAAGTGCAGAAGCCGAATGAGCAGTTCTTC. This chain connects TRBV21-1 to TRBJ2-1. TRBV21-1 is annotated as a pseudogene. The CDR3 spans 14 residues.

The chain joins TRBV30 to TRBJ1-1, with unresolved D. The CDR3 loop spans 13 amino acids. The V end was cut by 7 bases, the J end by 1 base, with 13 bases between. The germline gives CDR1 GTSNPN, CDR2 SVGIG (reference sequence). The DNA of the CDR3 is TGTGCCTCGACTCGGCAGACGAACACTGAAGCTTTCTTT. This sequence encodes CASTRQTNTEAFF.

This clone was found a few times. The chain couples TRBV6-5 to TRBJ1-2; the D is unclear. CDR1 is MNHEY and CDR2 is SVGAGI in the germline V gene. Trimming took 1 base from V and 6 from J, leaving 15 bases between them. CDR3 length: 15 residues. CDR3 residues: CASSYYRTSSDGYTF. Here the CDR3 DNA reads TGTGCCAGCAGTTACTACCGCACATCTAGTGATGGCTACACCTTC.

In nucleotides, the CDR3 is TGCGCCAGCAGCCAGGACAGGGGGGTAGGGGAGCTGTTTTTT. Translated, it gives CASSQDRGVGELFF. The genes are TRBV4-1 and TRBJ2-2; 10 bases match TRBD1. The CDR3 runs 14 residues. With V trimmed by 3 bases and J by 8 bases, 3 bases remained unmatched. Germline V CDR1 and CDR2: MGHRA, YSYEKL.

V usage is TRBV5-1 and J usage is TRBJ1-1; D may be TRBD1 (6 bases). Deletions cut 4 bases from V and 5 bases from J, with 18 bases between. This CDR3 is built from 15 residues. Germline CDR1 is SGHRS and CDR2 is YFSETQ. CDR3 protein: CASSPARRGVTEAFF. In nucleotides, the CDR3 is TGCGCCAGCAGCCCGGCTCGCAGGGGAGTAACTGAAGCTTTCTTT. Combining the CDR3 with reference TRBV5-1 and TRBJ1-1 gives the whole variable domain KAGVTQTPRYLIKTRGQQVTLSCSPISGHRSVSWYQQTPGQGLQFLFEYFSETQRNKGNFPGRFSGRQFSNSRSEMNVSTLELGDSALYLCASSPARRGVTEAFFGQGTRLTVV.

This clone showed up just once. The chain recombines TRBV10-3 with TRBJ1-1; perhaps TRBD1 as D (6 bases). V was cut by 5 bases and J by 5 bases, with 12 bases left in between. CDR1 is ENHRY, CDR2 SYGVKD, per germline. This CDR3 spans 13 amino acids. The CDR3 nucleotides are TGTGCCATCAGTACAGGGTTAGAGACTGAAGCTTTCTTT. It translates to CAISTGLETEAFF.

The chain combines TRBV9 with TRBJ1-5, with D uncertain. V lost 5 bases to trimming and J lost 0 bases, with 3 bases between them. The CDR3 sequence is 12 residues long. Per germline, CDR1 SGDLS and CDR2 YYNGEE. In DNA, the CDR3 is TGTGCCAGCAGTAATAGCAATCAGCCCCAGCATTTT. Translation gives CASSNSNQPQHF.

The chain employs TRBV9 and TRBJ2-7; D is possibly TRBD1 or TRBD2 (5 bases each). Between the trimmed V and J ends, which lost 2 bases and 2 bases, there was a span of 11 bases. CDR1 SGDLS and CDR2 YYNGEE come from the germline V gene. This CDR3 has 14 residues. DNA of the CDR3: TGTGCCAGCAGCGTTAGCCAGGGACCCTACGAGCAGTACTTC. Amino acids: CASSVSQGPYEQYF.

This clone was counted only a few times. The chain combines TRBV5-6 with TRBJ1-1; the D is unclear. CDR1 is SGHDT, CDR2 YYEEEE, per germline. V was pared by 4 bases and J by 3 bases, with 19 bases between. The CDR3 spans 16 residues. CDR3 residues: CASSPPFRSEHTEAFF. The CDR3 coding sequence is TGTGCCAGCAGCCCACCGTTTCGATCGGAGCACACTGAAGCTTTCTTT.

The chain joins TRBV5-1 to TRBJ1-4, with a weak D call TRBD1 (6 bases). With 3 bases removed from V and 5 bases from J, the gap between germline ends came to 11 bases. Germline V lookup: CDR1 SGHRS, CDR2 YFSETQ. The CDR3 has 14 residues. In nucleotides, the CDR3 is TGCGCCAGCAGCTCCGGCCAGGGGAATGAAAAACTGTTTTTT. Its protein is CASSSGQGNEKLFF.

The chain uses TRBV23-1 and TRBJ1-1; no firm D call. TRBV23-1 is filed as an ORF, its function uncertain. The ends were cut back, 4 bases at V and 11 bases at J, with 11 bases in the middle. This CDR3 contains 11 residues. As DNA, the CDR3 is TGCGCCAGCAGTCCCCAGGTGAGGGCTTTCTTT. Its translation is CASSPQVRAFF.

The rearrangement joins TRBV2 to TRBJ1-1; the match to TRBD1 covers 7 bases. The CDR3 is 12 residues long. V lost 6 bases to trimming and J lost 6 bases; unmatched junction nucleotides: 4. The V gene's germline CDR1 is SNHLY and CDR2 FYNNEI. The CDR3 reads CASRFDRAEAFF. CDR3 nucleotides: TGTGCCAGCAGGTTCGACAGGGCTGAAGCTTTCTTT.

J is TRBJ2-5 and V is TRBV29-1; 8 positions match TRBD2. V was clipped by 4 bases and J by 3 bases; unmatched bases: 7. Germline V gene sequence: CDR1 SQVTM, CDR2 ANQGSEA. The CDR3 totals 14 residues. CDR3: CSVARGGGEETQYF. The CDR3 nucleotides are TGCAGCGTTGCCCGGGGGGGAGGCGAAGAGACCCAGTACTTC. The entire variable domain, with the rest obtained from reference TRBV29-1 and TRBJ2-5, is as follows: SAVISQKPSRDICQRGTSLTIQCQVDSQVTMMFWYRQQPGQSLTLIATANQGSEATYESGFVIDKFPISRPNLTFSTLTVSNMSPEDSSIYLCSVARGGGEETQYFGPGTRLLVL.

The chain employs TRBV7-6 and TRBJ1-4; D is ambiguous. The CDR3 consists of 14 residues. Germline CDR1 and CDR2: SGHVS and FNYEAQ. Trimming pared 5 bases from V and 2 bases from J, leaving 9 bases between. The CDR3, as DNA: TGTGCCAGCAGCCCGGACCCCACTAATGAAAAACTGTTTTTT. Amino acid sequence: CASSPDPTNEKLFF.

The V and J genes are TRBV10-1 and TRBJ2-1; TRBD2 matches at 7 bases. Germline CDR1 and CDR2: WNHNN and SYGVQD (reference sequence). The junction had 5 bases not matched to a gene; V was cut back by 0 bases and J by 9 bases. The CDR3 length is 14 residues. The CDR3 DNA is TGCGCCAGCAGTGAGTCCGCGGGAGATGGTGAGCAGTTCTTC. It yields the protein CASSESAGDGEQFF.

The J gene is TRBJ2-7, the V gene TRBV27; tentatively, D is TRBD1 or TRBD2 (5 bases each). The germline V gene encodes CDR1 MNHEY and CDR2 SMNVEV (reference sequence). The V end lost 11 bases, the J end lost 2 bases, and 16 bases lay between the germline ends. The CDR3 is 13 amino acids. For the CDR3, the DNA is TGTGCCCCATATAGGGACCGGACCTACGAGCAGTACTTC. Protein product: CAPYRDRTYEQYF.

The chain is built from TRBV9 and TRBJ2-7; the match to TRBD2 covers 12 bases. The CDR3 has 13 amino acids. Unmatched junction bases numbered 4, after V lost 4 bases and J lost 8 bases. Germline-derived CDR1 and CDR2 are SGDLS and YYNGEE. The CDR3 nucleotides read TGTGCCAGCAGCAGACTAGCGGGAGATAAGCAGTACTTC. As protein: CASSRLAGDKQYF.

DNA for the CDR3: TGTGCCAGCAGCGACCGGGACCCGGGGGCTTCACCCCTCCACTTT. Translation gives CASSDRDPGASPLHF. The chain couples TRBV9 to TRBJ1-6; tentative D call: TRBD1 (6 bases). Germline V gene data show CDR1 as SGDLS and CDR2 as YYNGEE. The V and J ends lost 3 bases and 9 bases respectively, with 16 bases between them. This CDR3 region has 15 residues.

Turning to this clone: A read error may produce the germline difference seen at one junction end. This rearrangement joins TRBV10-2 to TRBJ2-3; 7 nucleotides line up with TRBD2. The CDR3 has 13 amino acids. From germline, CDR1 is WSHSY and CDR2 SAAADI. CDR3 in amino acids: CASVGGSIDMQYF. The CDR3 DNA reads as TGCGCCAGCGTCGGGGGGAGTATAGATATGCAGTATTTT.

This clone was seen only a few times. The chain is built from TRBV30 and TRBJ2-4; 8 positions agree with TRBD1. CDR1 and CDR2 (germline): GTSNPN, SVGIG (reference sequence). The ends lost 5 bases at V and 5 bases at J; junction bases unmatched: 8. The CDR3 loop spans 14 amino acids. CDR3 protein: CAWDLETGENIQYF. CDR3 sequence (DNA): TGTGCCTGGGATTTGGAGACAGGGGAAAACATTCAGTACTTC.